The sequence of this TCR beta chain was determined in a study of blood T cell repertoires in COVID-19 (dated by TCRdb to about 2020). Looking at the study overall: Samples covering the acute and convalescent phases of COVID-19 were provided by collaborators in the United States, Italy and Spain. The repertoires were made available in a free public database intended to serve as a resource for research on the immune response to SARS-CoV-2. Nearly every sample came with metadata listing a de-identified subject ID, COVID-19 status, age in years and sex. The material from the prospective study consisted of cDNA or gDNA derived from T cells, B-cell-depleted T cells, or PBMCs. Deeply sampled blood TCRbeta repertoires from subjects exposed to, actively infected with, or recovered from COVID-19 were included in the dataset. Where available, HLA class I and class II types were taken from metadata supplied by the sample provider and were not determined by assay-based typing. Samples were obtained from the ongoing ImmuneRACE study (first 160 participants) and from approximately 1,200 subjects provided by 6 global collaborators. Study-wide findings and limitations: How much clinical and demographic metadata was included differed by source and by participant, and the metadata was provided uncurated.

Collaborating institutions collected whole blood in K2EDTA tubes following their own protocols. For TCRbeta analysis, collaborators shipped samples as frozen whole blood, isolated PBMCs, or DNA extracted from either of those sample types. TCRbeta CDR3 regions were amplified from genomic DNA using the immunoSEQ Assay, a bias-controlled multiplex PCR. The authors processed their data as follows. Within the assay, amplification of reference gene primers was used to estimate how many nucleated cells each sample contained. To quantify the absolute abundance of each unique TCRbeta CDR3 rearrangement, sequence reads were collapsed and filtered. For each sample, productive Simpson clonality was calculated as the square root of Simpson's diversity index across productive rearrangements. Entries here come from immuneACCESS through TCRdb and include only in-frame sequences with V and J called. Some clones fail to appear in such tables; in the studies checked, an unresolved V gene covers under half of the shortfall, and the cause of the remainder is unknown. That table furnishes V, J and clone size, whereas the DNA furnished D and trimming. The sample has some 200,000 clones on record, approximately 86% of them singletons. In total, the top ten clones hold around 1.5% of the sample.

In regard to this clone: What this receptor recognizes is not known. Nothing much larger sits one base from this clone, and base qualities are not available.

CDR1 and CDR2, looked up from the germline V gene, are KGHDR and SFDVKD. V is clipped by 3 bases and J by 7 bases, and the sequence between their germline boundaries is 12 bases long. The CDR3, cysteine through phenylalanine, is 14 amino acids long. Just CDR3 DNA is preserved here, 42 bases in frame from base 1. Sequencing was done on a sample of peripheral blood. This TCR was recovered from a man younger than 35 with active or convalescent COVID-19. Recombination connected TRBV24-1 to TRBJ1-5; the D gene is unclear. The sequenced DNA: TGTGCCACCAGTGATGTTTCGGGGAACCAGCCCCAGCATTTT. Its product reads: CATSDVSGNQPQHF.